Here is one TCR beta chain with its context. No antigen is known for it. This sample was included in a study of graft-versus-host responses after intestinal transplantation. The wider study: Recipients got multivisceral, liver-intestinal, or isolated intestinal transplants. Findings of the study overall: GvH clones turned up in recipient marrow; some had shown up first in ileum or blood.

CDR1 SGDLS and CDR2 YYNGEE come from the germline V gene. J gave up 4 bases and V 4 bases, and 8 bases lay outside the gene matches. The CDR3 contains 14 residues. This table comes from immunoSEQ multiplex PCR, and its TCRdb copy is limited to in-frame clones, with some not included. This sample has under 150,000 clones, with 95% found just once. The material sequenced was unstimulated CD8+ T cells sorted from spleen or lymph node cells, taken before intestinal transplant. The chain has TRBV9 and TRBJ2-7; 7 bases fit TRBD1. The source of this sequence is a human donor who received an intestinal transplant. In DNA, the CDR3 is TGTGCCAGCAGCCCAGGGACAGCCATTTACGAGCAGTACTTC. Translating it yields CASSPGTAIYEQYF.